This TCR beta chain was captured by sequencing in a study of identical twins. TCRdb fed the 5' RACE reads into MiXCR, producing one record per CDR3 protein. The sample contains about 250,000 distinct CDR3 sequences, around 7.6% of which appear only once. The ends were cut back, 4 bases at V and 6 bases at J, with 19 bases in the middle. CDR3 length equals 15 residues. Germline CDR1 reads ENHRY; CDR2 reads SYGVKD. The sample was also linked to a second study, of yellow fever vaccine responses in identical twins.

The material sequenced was CD8+ T cells sorted from blood. This TCR came from a woman aged 18-35 years in good health. V is TRBV10-3 and J is TRBJ2-7; TRBD1 is a possible D gene (5 bases). Here the CDR3 reads CAISGSDTGYSEQYF. The DNA for the CDR3 is TGTGCCATCAGTGGCTCGGACACCGGATACTCCGAGCAGTACTTC.